This T cell receptor beta chain was identified during a study of regulatory and conventional T cells in RAG deficiency (dated by TCRdb to about 2017). About the full investigation: The study used high-throughput TCR beta sequencing to compare repertoire diversity and composition of Treg, conventional CD4+ and CD8+ T cells between RAG-deficient patients and healthy controls.

Before genomic DNA extraction, conventional CD4+ T cells were purified from blood as CD25-low CD127-high cells. For repertoire analyses, the comparison group consisted of roughly 8 healthy control donors. The germline V gene provides CDR1 ENHRY and CDR2 SYGVKD. V and J are truncated by 1 base and 6 bases respectively, leaving an intervening sequence of 13 bases. From the cysteine up to the phenylalanine, the CDR3 has a length of 15 residues. Only the CDR3 region is kept as DNA, spanning 45 bases read in frame from base 1. On the study overall, not on this receptor specifically: Compared with controls, Omenn syndrome and CID/AS patients had approximately 91-fold fewer unique TCR beta sequences in Treg cells, but only roughly 9.3-fold fewer in the other subsets. For some subjects, some analyses of T-cell subsets were not performed. Compared with control T-cell subpopulations, the RAG-deficient patients had markedly lower Shannon entropy and higher Simpson indices. Sorted CD25-high CD127-low cells from Omenn syndrome patients may represent peripherally activated cells rather than bona fide Treg cells. Shorter CDR3 lengths were found in all patient T-cell subsets, and >85% Treg-Tconv repertoire overlap at nucleotide and amino acid level was observed in Omenn syndrome patients.

As for this clone: Its binding antigen is unknown. Base qualities are not provided; no much larger clone lies one nucleotide away.

The library was generated by the immunoSEQ multiplex PCR assay. Rearranged TCR beta chain products were amplified from genomic DNA of sorted T-cell subsets and sequenced. On the study's bioinformatics: Shannon entropy and Simpson indices were used to quantify the repertoire diversity of productive TCR beta rearrangements. Clonal expansion was assessed using the summed frequency of the 100 most abundant productive TCR beta clonotypes among total reads. A self-reactivity index based on amino acid usage at CDR3beta positions 6 and 7 was applied to the TRB repertoires. Two-way ANOVA was used for repertoire analyses, and Student t or Mann-Whitney tests were used for flow cytometric analyses. This immuneACCESS table, as held by TCRdb, lists in-frame sequences with V and J called but not all clones. Of the missing ones, under half trace to an unresolved V gene in checked studies; the others have no known cause. V, J and clone size are those of that table, while D and trimming were read from the DNA. The table for this sample lists almost 35,000 clones; approximately 80% of them were counted only once. The ten largest make up 3% to 4% of the sample.

The same sample was also studied in work on regulatory T cells. Drawing on the second study: In the multiplex PCR, 52 forward TRBV primers and 13 reverse TRBJ primers were used, and assay-based and computational corrections were applied for amplification bias. Patient repertoires showed restricted unique TRB V-J pairs and skewed V and J gene usage, most marked in regulatory T cells. The study compared T-cell receptor beta repertoires of sorted regulatory, conventional CD4+ and CD8+ T cells in CD3G-deficient patients with those in healthy controls. Ficoll density separation was used to isolate peripheral blood mononuclear cells. Within the immunoSEQ assay, multiplex PCR amplified rearranged TRB loci from genomic DNA. TRB amplicons were sequenced on an Illumina HiSeq platform. Raw sequences were error-filtered and aligned to reference gene sequences by custom algorithms and were subsequently analyzed with the immunoSEQ online tools. Productive and nonproductive TRB rearrangement frequencies were evaluated among both unique and total sequences. Group comparisons used t tests, Mann-Whitney tests or two-way ANOVA run in Prism software.

The clonotype was recovered from a human donor in good health. The rearrangement joined TRBV10-3 to TRBJ2-1; the D gene cannot be resolved beyond TRBD1 or TRBD2, each matching 5 bases. Material: CD4+ effector T cells sorted from blood. Read as DNA, the sequence is TGTGCCATCAGTGAGTGGCAGGGACCTTCCAATGAGCAGTTCTTC. This encodes CAISEWQGPSNEQFF.